This T cell receptor beta chain was identified in a study of T-cell reconstitution after alpha-beta-depleted transplantation in children. General study points: Expanded clones from the graft, numbering several hundred, reportedly supplied alpha-beta T cells about two months after transplant. Newly made T cells mostly supplied T-cell counts and diversity one year after transplant. Some patients owed their high day-60 TCRbeta diversity to surviving recipient T cells and thymic progenitors.

Preparing the TCRbeta library involved the use of unique molecular identifiers. TCRdb processed the PCR reads anew with MiXCR; each CDR3 protein has one entry. The table records hundreds of thousands of distinct CDR3 sequences, 23% of them present only once. The germline V gene has CDR1 SGHNT and CDR2 YENEEA. V shed 1 base and J 1 base; nucleotides not matched to a gene: 6. The CDR3 contains 16 residues. A few counts support this clonotype. Its specificity is unknown. Sequences were derived from PBMCs, mostly from graft donor cells, sampled 360 days after TCRalphabeta/CD19-depleted stem cell transplant. The rearrangement joins TRBV11-3 to TRBJ1-1, with 7 bases identical to TRBD1. The source of this sequence is a boy younger than two who had a stem cell transplant for acute myeloid leukemia, so the T cells may come from the graft donor. CDR3 nucleotide sequence: TGTGCCAGCAGCTTAGGACAGGGACATGAGAACACTGAAGCTTTCTTT. The encoded protein is CASSLGQGHENTEAFF.